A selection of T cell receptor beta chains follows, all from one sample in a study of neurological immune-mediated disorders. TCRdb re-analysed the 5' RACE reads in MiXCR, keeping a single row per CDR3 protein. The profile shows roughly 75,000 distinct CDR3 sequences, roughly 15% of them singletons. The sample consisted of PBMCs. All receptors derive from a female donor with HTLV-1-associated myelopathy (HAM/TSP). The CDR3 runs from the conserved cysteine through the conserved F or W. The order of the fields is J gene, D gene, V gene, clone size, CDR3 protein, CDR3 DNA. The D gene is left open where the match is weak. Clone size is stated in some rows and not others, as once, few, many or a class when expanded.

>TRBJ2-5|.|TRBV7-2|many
CASSLYGGYQETQYF
TGTGCCAGCAGCTTATATGGCGGGTACCAAGAGACCCAGTACTTC
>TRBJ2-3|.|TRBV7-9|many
CASSSVNGYTDTQYF
TGTGCCAGCAGCTCGGTTAACGGATACACAGATACGCAGTATTTT
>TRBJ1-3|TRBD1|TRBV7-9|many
CASSSRSGGGNTIYF
TGTGCCAGCAGCTCCCGTTCAGGGGGCGGAAACACCATATATTTT
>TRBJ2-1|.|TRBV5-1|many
CASSLEGSSYNEQFF
TGCGCCAGCAGCTTGGAAGGTTCCTCCTACAATGAGCAGTTCTTC
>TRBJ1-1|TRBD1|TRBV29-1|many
CSVGQGRTEAFF
TGCAGCGTGGGACAGGGAAGAACTGAAGCTTTCTTT
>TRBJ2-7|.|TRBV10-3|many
CAISSQGSYEQYF
TGTGCCATCAGTTCCCAGGGCTCCTACGAGCAGTACTTC
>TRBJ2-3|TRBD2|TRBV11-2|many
CASSLYGRSNTDTQYF
TGTGCCAGCAGCTTATACGGGAGGTCAAACACAGATACGCAGTATTTT
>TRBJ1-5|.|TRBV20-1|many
CSASEGTGRQPQHF
TGCAGTGCTTCCGAGGGAACAGGCCGACAGCCCCAGCATTTT
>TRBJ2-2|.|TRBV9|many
CASSVVSLGGELFF
TGTGCCAGCAGCGTAGTTTCGTTAGGCGGGGAGCTGTTTTTT
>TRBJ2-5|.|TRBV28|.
CASRTGTPGQETQYF
TGTGCCAGCAGAACCGGGACACCGGGCCAAGAGACCCAGTACTTC
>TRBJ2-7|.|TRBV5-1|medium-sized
CASSLGQAADEQYF
TGCGCCAGCAGCTTAGGCCAGGCAGCCGACGAGCAGTACTTC
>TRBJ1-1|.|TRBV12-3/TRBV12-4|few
CASRLRGAAFF
TGTGCCAGCAGACTCCGCGGGGCAGCTTTCTTT
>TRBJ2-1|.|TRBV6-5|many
CASSYPGTNNEQFF
TGTGCCAGCAGTTACCCGGGAACGAACAATGAGCAGTTCTTC
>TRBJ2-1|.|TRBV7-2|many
CASNPPRDYNEQFF
TGTGCCAGCAACCCACCCAGAGACTACAATGAGCAGTTCTTC
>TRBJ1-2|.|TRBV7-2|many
CASSLEEYRGYTF
TGTGCCAGCAGCTTAGAGGAATATCGGGGCTACACCTTC
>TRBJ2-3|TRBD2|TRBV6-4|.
CASSESGGRLSTDTQYF
TGTGCCAGCAGTGAAAGCGGGGGCCGACTTAGCACAGATACGCAGTATTTT
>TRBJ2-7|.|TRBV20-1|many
CSARDRGGVAYEQYF
TGCAGTGCTAGAGATCGAGGCGGGGTCGCGTACGAGCAGTACTTC
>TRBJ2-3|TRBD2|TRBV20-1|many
CSARDPTSGGSDTQYF
TGCAGTGCTAGAGACCCGACTAGCGGGGGATCGGATACGCAGTATTTT
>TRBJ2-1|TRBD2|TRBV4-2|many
CASSHTGTSGNEQFF
TGTGCCAGCAGCCATACCGGGACTAGCGGCAATGAGCAGTTCTTC
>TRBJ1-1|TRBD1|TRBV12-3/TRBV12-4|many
CASSLPTGDNTEAFF
TGTGCCAGCAGTCTCCCGACAGGGGACAACACTGAAGCTTTCTTT
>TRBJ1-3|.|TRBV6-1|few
CASSRDGNTIYF
TGTGCCAGCAGCAGGGATGGAAACACCATATATTTT
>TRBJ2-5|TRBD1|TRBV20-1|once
CSAPYRGKETQYF
TGCAGTGCTCCTTACAGGGGGAAAGAGACCCAGTACTTC
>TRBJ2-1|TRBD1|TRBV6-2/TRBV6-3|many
CASSMGQGDDNEQFF
TGTGCCAGCAGTATGGGACAGGGGGATGACAATGAGCAGTTCTTC
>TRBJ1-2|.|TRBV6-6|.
CASSYRQTYGYTF
TGTGCCAGCAGTTACAGGCAGACATATGGCTACACCTTC
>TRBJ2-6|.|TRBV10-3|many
CAISEASGANVLTF
TGTGCCATCAGTGAGGCCTCTGGGGCCAACGTCCTGACTTTC
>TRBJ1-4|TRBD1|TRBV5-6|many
CASSLESGGGEKLFF
TGTGCCAGCAGCTTGGAGTCAGGGGGCGGTGAAAAACTGTTTTTT
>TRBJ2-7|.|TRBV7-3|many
CASSRGSDGPYEQYF
TGTGCCAGCAGCCGAGGGAGCGACGGACCCTACGAGCAGTACTTC
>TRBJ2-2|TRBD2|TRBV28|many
CASSPSGAGITYTGELFF
TGTGCCAGCAGTCCCAGTGGAGCGGGGATAACATACACCGGGGAGCTGTTTTTT
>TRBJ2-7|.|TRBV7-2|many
CASSQDAGTEIF
TGTGCCAGCAGCCAGGACGCCGGGACTGAGATCTTC
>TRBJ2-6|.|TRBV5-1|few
CASSLDPGVGANVLTF
TGCGCCAGCAGCTTGGACCCGGGGGTAGGGGCCAACGTCCTGACTTTC
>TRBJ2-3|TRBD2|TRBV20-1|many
CSASPGLAAITDTQYF
TGCAGTGCTTCTCCGGGACTAGCGGCAATCACAGATACGCAGTATTTT